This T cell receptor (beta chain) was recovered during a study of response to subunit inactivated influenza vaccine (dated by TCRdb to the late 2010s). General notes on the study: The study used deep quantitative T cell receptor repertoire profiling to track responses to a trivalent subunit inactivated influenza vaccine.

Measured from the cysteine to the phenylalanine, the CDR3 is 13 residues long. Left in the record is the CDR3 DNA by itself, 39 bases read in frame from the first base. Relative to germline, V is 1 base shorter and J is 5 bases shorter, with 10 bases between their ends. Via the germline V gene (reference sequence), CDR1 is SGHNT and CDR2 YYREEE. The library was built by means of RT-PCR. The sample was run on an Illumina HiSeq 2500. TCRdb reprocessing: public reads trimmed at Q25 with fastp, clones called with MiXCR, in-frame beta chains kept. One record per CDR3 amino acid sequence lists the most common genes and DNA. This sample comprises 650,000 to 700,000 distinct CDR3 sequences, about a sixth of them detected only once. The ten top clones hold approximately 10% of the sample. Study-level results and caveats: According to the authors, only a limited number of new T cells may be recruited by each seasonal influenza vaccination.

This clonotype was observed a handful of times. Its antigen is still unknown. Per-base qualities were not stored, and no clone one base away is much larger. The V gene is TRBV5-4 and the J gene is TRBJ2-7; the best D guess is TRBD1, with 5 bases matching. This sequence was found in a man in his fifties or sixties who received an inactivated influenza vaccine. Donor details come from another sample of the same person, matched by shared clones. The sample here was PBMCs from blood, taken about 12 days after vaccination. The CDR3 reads CASSLRQLNEQYF. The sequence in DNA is TGTGCCAGCAGCTTGAGACAGTTAAACGAGCAGTACTTC.